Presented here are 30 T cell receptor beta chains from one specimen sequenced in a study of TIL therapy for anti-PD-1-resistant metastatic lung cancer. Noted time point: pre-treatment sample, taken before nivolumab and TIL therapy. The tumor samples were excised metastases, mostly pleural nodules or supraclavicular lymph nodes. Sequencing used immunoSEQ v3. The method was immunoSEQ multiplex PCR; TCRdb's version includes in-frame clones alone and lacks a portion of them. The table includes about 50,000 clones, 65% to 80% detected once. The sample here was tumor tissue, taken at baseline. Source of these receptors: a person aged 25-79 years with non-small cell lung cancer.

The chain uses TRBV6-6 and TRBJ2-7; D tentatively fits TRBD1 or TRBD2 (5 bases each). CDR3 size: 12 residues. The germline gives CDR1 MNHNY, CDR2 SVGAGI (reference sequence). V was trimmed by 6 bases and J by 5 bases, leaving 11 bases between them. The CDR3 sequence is CASSPVGDEQYF. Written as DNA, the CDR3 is TGTGCCAGCAGCCCCGTGGGGGACGAGCAGTACTTC.

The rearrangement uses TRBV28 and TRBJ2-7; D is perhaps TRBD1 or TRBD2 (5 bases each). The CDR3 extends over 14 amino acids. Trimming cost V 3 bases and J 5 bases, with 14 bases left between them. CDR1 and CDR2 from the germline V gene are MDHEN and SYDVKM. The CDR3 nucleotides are TGTGCCAGCAGTTTTTTGGGGGTTCGTAACGAGCAGTACTTC. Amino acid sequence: CASSFLGVRNEQYF.

This CDR3 is CASSWGAGQGETQYF. CDR3 sequence (DNA): TGCGCCAGCAGCTGGGGAGCGGGACAGGGGGAGACCCAGTACTTC. The chain uses TRBV5-1 and TRBJ2-5, with 10 bases fitting TRBD1. V was clipped by 3 bases and J by 5 bases; unmatched bases: 7. The CDR3 is 15 residues long. CDR1 is SGHRS and CDR2 is YFSETQ in the germline V gene.

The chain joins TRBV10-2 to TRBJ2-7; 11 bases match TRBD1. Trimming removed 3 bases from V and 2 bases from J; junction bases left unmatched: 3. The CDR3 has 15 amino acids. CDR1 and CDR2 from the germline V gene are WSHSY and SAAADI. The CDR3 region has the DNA TGCGCCAGCAGTGAAAGGACAGGGGGCCCCTACGAGCAGTACTTC. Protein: CASSERTGGPYEQYF.

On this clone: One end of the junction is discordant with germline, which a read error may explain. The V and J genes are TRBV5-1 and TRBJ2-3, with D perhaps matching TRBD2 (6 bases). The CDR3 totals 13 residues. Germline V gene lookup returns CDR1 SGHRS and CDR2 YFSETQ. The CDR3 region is CASSSDLRGSGNF. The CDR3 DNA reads TGCGCCAGCAGCTCCGACTTGCGGGGCTCAGGGAATTTT.

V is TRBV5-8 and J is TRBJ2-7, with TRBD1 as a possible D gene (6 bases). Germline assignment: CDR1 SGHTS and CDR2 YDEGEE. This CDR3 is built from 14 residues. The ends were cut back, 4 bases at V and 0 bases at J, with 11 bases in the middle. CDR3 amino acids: CASSRDISSYEQYF. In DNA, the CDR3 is TGTGCCAGCAGCAGGGACATTAGCTCCTACGAGCAGTACTTC. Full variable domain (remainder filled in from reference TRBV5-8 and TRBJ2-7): EAGVTQSPTHLIKTRGQQATLRCSPISGHTSVYWYQQALGLGLQFLLWYDEGEERNRGNFPPRFSGRQFPNYSSELNVNALELEDSALYLCASSRDISSYEQYFGPGTRLTVT.

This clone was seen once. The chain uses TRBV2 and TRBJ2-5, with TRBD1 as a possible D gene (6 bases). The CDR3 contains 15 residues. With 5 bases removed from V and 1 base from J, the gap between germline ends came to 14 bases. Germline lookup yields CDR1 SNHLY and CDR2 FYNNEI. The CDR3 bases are TGTGCCAGCAGTCCTGGATGGGGGCGCCAAGAGACCCAGTACTTC. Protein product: CASSPGWGRQETQYF.

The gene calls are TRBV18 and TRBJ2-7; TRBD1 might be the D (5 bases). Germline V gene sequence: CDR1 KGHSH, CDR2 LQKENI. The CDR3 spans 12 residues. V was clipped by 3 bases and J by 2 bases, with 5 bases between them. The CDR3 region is CASSPDTYEQYF. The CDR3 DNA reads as TGTGCCAGCTCACCGGACACCTACGAGCAGTACTTC.

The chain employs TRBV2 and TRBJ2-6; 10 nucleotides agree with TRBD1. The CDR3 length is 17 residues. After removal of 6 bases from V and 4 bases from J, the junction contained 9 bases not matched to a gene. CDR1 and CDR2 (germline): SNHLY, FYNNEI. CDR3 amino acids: CASRRGQGVGGANVLTF. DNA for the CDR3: TGTGCCAGCAGGAGAGGACAGGGGGTAGGAGGGGCCAACGTCCTGACTTTC.

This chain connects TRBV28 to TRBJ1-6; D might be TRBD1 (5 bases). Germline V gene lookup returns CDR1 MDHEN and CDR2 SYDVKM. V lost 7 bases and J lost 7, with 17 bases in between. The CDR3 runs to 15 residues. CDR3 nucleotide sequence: TGTGCCAGCACCCCACGGGGGGGTGGGAATTCACCCCTCCACTTT. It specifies CASTPRGGGNSPLHF.

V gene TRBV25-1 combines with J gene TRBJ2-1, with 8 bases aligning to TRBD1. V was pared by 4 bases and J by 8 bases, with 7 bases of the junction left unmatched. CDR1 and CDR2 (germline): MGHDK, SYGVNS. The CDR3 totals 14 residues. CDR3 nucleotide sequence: TGTGCCAGCAGTGGGACCGACAGGGGCGATGAGCAGTTCTTC. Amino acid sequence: CASSGTDRGDEQFF.

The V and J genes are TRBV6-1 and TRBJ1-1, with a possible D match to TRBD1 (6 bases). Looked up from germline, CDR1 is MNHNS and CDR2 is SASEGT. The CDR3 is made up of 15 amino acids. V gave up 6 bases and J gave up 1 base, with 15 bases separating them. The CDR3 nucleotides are TGTGCCAGCAGCACGACAGGAGGGGCGAACACTGAAGCTTTCTTT. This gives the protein CASSTTGGANTEAFF.

The CDR3 here is CASSTALAVYNEQFF. The CDR3 DNA is TGTGCCAGCAGCACTGCCCTGGCGGTTTACAATGAGCAGTTCTTC. The J gene is TRBJ2-1, the V gene TRBV11-2; D is undetermined. The CDR3 sequence is 15 residues long. Trimming shortened V by 5 bases and J by 4 bases, and 15 bases separated the two germline ends. The germline gives CDR1 SGHAT, CDR2 FQNNGV.

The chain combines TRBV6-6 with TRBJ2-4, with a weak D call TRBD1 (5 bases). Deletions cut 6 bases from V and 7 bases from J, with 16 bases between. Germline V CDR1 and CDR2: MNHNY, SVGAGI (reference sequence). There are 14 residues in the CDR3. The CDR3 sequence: CASSPSAGLNIQYF. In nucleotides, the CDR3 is TGTGCCAGCAGCCCTAGTGCAGGGCTCAACATTCAGTACTTC.

CDR3 DNA: TGTGCCAGCAGCTCATACGGGAGCACCGGGGAGCTGTTTTTT. Protein product: CASSSYGSTGELFF. V is TRBV5-4 and J is TRBJ2-2; weak D call: TRBD2 (6 bases). CDR1 SGHNT and CDR2 YYREEE come from the germline V gene (reference sequence). This CDR3 comprises 14 residues. V lost 3 bases and J lost 4, with 10 bases in between.

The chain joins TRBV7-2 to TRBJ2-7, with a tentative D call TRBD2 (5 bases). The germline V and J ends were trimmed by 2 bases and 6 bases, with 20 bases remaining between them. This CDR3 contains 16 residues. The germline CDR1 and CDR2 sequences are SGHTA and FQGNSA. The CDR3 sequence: CASSLMGRWAGVEQYF. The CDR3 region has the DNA TGTGCCAGCAGCTTAATGGGCAGGTGGGCCGGGGTCGAGCAGTACTTC.

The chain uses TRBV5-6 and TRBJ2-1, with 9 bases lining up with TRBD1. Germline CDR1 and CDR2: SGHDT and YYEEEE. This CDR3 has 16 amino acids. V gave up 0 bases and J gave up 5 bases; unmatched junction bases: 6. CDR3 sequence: CASSLDGTGSHNEQFF. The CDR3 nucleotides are TGTGCCAGCAGCTTGGACGGGACAGGGTCCCACAATGAGCAGTTCTTC.

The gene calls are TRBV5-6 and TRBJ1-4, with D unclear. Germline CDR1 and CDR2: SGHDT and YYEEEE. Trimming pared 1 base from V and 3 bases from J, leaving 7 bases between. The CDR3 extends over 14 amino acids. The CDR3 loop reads CASSLRYPNEKLFF. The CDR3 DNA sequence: TGTGCCAGCAGCTTGAGGTATCCTAATGAAAAACTGTTTTTT.

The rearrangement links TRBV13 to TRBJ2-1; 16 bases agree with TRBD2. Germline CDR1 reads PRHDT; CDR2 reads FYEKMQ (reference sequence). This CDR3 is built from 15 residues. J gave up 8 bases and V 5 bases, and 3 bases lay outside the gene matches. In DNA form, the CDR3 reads TGTGCCAGCAGCCCGGGACTAGCGGGAGGGTATGAGCAGTTCTTC. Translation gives CASSPGLAGGYEQFF.

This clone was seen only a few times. The CDR3 reads CASDTLEAFF. The CDR3 DNA follows: TGTGCCAGTGACACTCTTGAAGCTTTCTTT. The V gene is TRBV6-1, the J gene TRBJ1-1, with no clear D. The CDR3 extends over 10 amino acids. Trimming removed 9 bases from V and 7 bases from J, with 9 bases in between. Germline CDR1 reads MNHNS; CDR2 reads SASEGT.

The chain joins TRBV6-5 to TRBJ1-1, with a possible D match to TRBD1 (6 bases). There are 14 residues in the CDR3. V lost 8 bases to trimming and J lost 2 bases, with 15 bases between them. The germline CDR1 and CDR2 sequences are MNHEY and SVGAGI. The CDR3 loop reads CASRWAGENTEAFF. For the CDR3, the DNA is TGTGCCAGCCGGTGGGCAGGGGAAAACACTGAAGCTTTCTTT.

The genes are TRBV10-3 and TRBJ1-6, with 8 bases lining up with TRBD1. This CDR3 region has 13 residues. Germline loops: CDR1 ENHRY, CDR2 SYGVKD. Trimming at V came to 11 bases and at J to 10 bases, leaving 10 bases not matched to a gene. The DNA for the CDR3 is TGTGCCCTTTCGACAGGGGAGGACTCACCCCTCCACTTT. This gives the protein CALSTGEDSPLHF.

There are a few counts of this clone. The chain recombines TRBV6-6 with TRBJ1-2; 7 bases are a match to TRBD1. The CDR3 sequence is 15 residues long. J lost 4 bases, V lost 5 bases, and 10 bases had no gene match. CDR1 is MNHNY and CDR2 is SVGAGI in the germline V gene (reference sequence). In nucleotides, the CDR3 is TGTGCCAGCAGTAGCCCGGGACAGCTCCTCTATGGCTACACCTTC. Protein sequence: CASSSPGQLLYGYTF.

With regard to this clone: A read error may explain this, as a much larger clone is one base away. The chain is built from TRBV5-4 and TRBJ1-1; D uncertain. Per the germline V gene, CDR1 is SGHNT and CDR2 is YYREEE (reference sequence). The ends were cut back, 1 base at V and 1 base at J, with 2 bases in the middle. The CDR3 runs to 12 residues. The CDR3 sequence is CASSLSNTEAFF. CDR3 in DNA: TGTGCCAGCAGCTTGTCGAACACTGAAGCTTTCTTT.

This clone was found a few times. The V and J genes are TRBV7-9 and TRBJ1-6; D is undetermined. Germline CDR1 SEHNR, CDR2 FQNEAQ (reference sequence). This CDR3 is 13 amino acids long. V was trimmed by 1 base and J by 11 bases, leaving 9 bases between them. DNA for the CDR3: TGTGCCAGCAGCTTAGGGGAGGCGGCACCCCTCCACTTT. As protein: CASSLGEAAPLHF.

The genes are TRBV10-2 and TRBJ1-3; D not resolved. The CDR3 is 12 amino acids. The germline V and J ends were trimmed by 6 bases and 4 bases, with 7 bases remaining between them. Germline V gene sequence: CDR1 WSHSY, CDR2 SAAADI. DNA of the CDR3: TGCGCCAGCAGCCCCAGAGGAAACACCATATATTTT. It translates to CASSPRGNTIYF.

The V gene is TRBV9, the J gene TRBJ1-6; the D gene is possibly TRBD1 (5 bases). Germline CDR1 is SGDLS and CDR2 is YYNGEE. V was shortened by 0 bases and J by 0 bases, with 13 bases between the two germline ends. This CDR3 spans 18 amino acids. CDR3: CASSVGDSMSSYNSPLHF. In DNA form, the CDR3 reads TGTGCCAGCAGCGTAGGGGACTCCATGAGCTCCTATAATTCACCCCTCCACTTT.

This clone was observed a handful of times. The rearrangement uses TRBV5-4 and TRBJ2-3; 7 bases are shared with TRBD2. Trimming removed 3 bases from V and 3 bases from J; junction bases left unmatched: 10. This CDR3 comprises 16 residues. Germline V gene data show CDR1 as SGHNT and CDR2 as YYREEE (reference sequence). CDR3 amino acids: CASSSARLASTDTQYF. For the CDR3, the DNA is TGTGCCAGCAGCTCGGCCCGACTAGCTTCGACAGATACGCAGTATTTT.

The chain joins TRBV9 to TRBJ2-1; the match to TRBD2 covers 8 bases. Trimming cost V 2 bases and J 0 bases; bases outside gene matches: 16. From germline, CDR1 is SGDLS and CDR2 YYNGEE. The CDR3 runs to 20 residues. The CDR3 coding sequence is TGTGCCAGCAGCGTTAGACCGGGACTAGGGTTTACTAGCTCCTACAATGAGCAGTTCTTC. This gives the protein CASSVRPGLGFTSSYNEQFF.

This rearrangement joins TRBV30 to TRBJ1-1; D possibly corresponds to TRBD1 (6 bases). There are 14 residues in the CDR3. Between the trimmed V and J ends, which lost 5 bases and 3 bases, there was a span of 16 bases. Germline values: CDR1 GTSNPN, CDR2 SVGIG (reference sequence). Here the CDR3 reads CAWGRVDRDTEAFF. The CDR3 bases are TGTGCCTGGGGCAGAGTGGACAGAGACACTGAAGCTTTCTTT.